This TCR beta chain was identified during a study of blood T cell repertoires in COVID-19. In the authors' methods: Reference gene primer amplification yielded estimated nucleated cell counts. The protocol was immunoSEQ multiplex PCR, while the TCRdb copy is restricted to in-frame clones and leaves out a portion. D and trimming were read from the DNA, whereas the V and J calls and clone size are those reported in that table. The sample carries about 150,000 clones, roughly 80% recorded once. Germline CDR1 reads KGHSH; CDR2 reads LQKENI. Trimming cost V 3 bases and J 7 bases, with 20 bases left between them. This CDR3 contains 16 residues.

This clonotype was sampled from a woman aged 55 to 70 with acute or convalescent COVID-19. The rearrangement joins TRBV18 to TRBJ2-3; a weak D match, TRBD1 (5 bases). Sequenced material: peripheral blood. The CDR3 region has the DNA TGTGCCAGCTCACCCTTACAGGCCACGGACCTACATACGCAGTATTTT. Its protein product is CASSPLQATDLHTQYF.